These 32 T cell receptor beta chains originate from one sample sequenced in a study of blood T cell repertoires in COVID-19. Clones were read by immunoSEQ multiplex PCR, and TCRdb kept only the in-frame ones, dropping some. Altogether hundreds of thousands of clones are present, 88% being singletons, with the ten largest covering roughly 2%. Sequenced material: PBMCs or T cells enriched from blood (not recorded which). These receptors were taken from an older woman in a cohort exposed to, infected with or recovered from COVID-19 (not recorded which).

The gene calls are TRBV7-8 and TRBJ1-4, with D possibly matching TRBD1 (6 bases). The germline V and J ends were trimmed by 1 base and 7 bases, with 13 bases remaining between them. The germline gives CDR1 SGHVS, CDR2 FQNEAQ. The CDR3 has 15 residues. DNA for the CDR3: TGTGCCAGCAGCTTAGGCTCGGGGGGCTCTGAAAAACTGTTTTTT. This codes for CASSLGSGGSEKLFF. The variable domain in full, completed from reference TRBV7-8 and TRBJ1-4, reads GAGVSQSPRYKVAKRGQDVALRCDPISGHVSLFWYQQALGQGPEFLTYFQNEAQLDKSGLPSDRFFAERPEGSVSTLKIQRTQQEDSAVYLCASSLGSGGSEKLFFGSGTQLSVL.

The chain couples TRBV7-9 to TRBJ1-2; possibly TRBD1 for D (5 bases). Germline CDR1 and CDR2: SEHNR and FQNEAQ (reference sequence). The V end lost 2 bases, the J end lost 4 bases, and 5 bases lay between the germline ends. CDR3 length: 12 residues. The CDR3 region is CASSLRGYGYTF. The CDR3 DNA is TGTGCCAGCAGCTTAAGGGGCTATGGCTACACCTTC.

The chain is built from TRBV6-4 and TRBJ2-3, with D unresolved. The CDR3 contains 10 residues. The germline V gene has CDR1 MRHNA and CDR2 SNTAGT. Trimming removed 6 bases from V and 6 bases from J, with 4 bases in between. CDR3 bases: TGTGCCAGCAGCCAGGATACGCAGTATTTT. It encodes CASSQDTQYF.

The chain joins TRBV9 to TRBJ1-1, with D maybe TRBD1 (5 bases). Trimming pared 0 bases from V and 2 bases from J, leaving 5 bases between. This CDR3 comprises 13 residues. Germline V gene sequence: CDR1 SGDLS, CDR2 YYNGEE. CDR3 bases: TGTGCCAGCAGCGTAGGGACAAACACTGAAGCTTTCTTT. Translated: CASSVGTNTEAFF.

The chain links TRBV2 to TRBJ2-1; D is perhaps TRBD2 (6 bases). The CDR3 is 13 residues long. Germline values: CDR1 SNHLY, CDR2 FYNNEI. The V gene lost 7 bases and the J gene lost 6 bases, with 13 bases spanning the gap. This CDR3 is CASTGAGVNEQFF. CDR3 sequence (DNA): TGTGCCAGCACGGGAGCGGGCGTCAATGAGCAGTTCTTC.

The chain carries TRBV28 and TRBJ1-2, with 7 bases aligning to TRBD1. The CDR3 spans 13 residues. Trimming cost V 4 bases and J 4 bases; bases outside gene matches: 3. Per the germline V gene, CDR1 is MDHEN and CDR2 is SYDVKM. This CDR3 reads CASSSNRGYGYTF. For the CDR3, the DNA is TGTGCCAGCAGTTCAAACAGGGGCTATGGCTACACCTTC.

The chain employs TRBV12-3 or TRBV12-4 and TRBJ2-7; D gene unclear. The CDR3 length is 13 residues. Deletions cut 1 base from V and 4 bases from J, with 8 bases between. CDR3 loop: CASSLGAPYEQYF. Written as DNA, the CDR3 is TGTGCCAGCAGTTTAGGGGCGCCTTACGAGCAGTACTTC.

The chain combines TRBV2 with TRBJ1-2; D may be TRBD1 (5 bases). The length of the CDR3 is 15 residues. Deletions cut 6 bases from V and 0 bases from J, with 14 bases between. CDR1 and CDR2 from the germline V gene are SNHLY and FYNNEI. DNA for the CDR3: TGTGCCAGCAGCATCAGGGTGGACGCTAACTATGGCTACACCTTC. Translation gives CASSIRVDANYGYTF.

In this sample, this clone turned up once. The genes are TRBV5-1 and TRBJ1-1, with TRBD1 matching 9 bases. Trimming at V came to 2 bases and at J to 4 bases, leaving 3 bases not matched to a gene. The germline gives CDR1 SGHRS, CDR2 YFSETQ. The CDR3 is 14 residues long. The CDR3 nucleotides read TGCGCCAGCAGCTTACAGGGGGCTGTCACTGAAGCTTTCTTT. This translates into CASSLQGAVTEAFF.

V and J are TRBV29-1 and TRBJ2-7; 10 bases align to TRBD2. CDR1 and CDR2 (germline): SQVTM, ANQGSEA. The CDR3 is 13 residues long. The V segment lost 2 bases and the J segment 5 bases; nucleotides outside the gene matches: 3. CDR3 nucleotide sequence: TGCAGCGTTGAACGCCTAGCGGGAGACGAGCAGTACTTC. Protein sequence: CSVERLAGDEQYF.

Here the CDR3 reads CASSLVEGSTDTQYF. CDR3 DNA sequence: TGTGCCAGCAGCTTAGTGGAGGGCAGCACAGATACGCAGTATTTT. The chain carries TRBV13 and TRBJ2-3; D perhaps matches TRBD2 (6 bases). The CDR3 totals 15 residues. The ends were cut back, 1 base at V and 0 bases at J, with 8 bases in the middle. Germline values: CDR1 PRHDT, CDR2 FYEKMQ (reference sequence).

The rearrangement joins TRBV7-2 to TRBJ2-2; D gene unclear. From germline, CDR1 is SGHTA and CDR2 FQGNSA. The length of the CDR3 is 13 residues. V was cut by 5 bases and J by 6 bases, with 10 bases left in between. The CDR3 nucleotides are TGTGCCAGCAGCCCTAAAGTTGCCGGGGAGCTGTTTTTT. This codes for CASSPKVAGELFF.

The chain links TRBV7-9 to TRBJ1-1, with 9 bases aligning to TRBD1. The CDR3 has 15 residues. The V segment lost 5 bases and the J segment 1 base; nucleotides outside the gene matches: 5. Germline values: CDR1 SEHNR, CDR2 FQNEAQ (reference sequence). The CDR3 is CASSDRDRANTEAFF. The CDR3 region has the DNA TGTGCCAGCAGCGACCGGGACAGGGCGAACACTGAAGCTTTCTTT.

The chain combines TRBV19 with TRBJ1-4; a weak D match, TRBD1 (6 bases). From germline, CDR1 is LNHDA and CDR2 SQIVND (reference sequence). This CDR3 spans 14 amino acids. Trimming stripped 2 bases from V and 4 bases from J, with 8 bases between. In DNA, the CDR3 is TGTGCCAGTAGTATAACAGGGAATAATGAAAAACTGTTTTTT. The encoded protein is CASSITGNNEKLFF.

The rearrangement joins TRBV6-5 to TRBJ2-7, with 9 bases identical to TRBD1. V shed 5 bases and J 2 bases; nucleotides not matched to a gene: 4. The CDR3 totals 14 residues. CDR1 MNHEY and CDR2 SVGAGI come from the germline V gene. CDR3 nucleotide sequence: TGTGCCAGCAGTCAGGACAGGGGCCCCTACGAGCAGTACTTC. Its translation: CASSQDRGPYEQYF.

This clone was observed once. V usage is TRBV18 and J usage is TRBJ2-7; TRBD2 is a possible D gene (5 bases). This CDR3 contains 12 residues. The V gene lost 2 bases and the J gene lost 7 bases, with 9 bases spanning the gap. CDR1 KGHSH and CDR2 LQKENI come from the germline V gene. CDR3 in amino acids: CASSPRTGEQYF. The CDR3 DNA is TGTGCCAGCTCACCAAGAACGGGAGAGCAGTACTTC.

The J gene is TRBJ2-5, the V gene TRBV7-3; 10 bases are a match to TRBD1. This CDR3 is built from 15 residues. In germline, CDR1 is SGHTA, CDR2 FQGTGA. V trimming: 2 bases; J trimming: 2 bases; junction bases outside the gene matches: 2. DNA for the CDR3: TGTGCCAGCAGCTTAGGACAGGGGGTACAAGAGACCCAGTACTTC. Its protein product is CASSLGQGVQETQYF.

The V call is TRBV5-6, the J call TRBJ1-1; no definite D call. CDR1 is SGHDT and CDR2 is YYEEEE in the germline V gene. This CDR3 region has 13 residues. Between the trimmed V and J ends, which lost 3 bases and 5 bases, there was a span of 11 bases. The CDR3 here is CASSSQLGTEAFF. CDR3 sequence (DNA): TGTGCCAGCAGCTCACAGCTTGGGACTGAAGCTTTCTTT. Variable domain in full (rest from reference TRBV5-6 and TRBJ1-1): DAGVTQSPTHLIKTRGQQVTLRCSPKSGHDTVSWYQQALGQGPQFIFQYYEEEERQRGNFPDRFSGHQFPNYSSELNVNALLLGDSALYLCASSSQLGTEAFFGQGTRLTVV.

The chain has TRBV6-5 and TRBJ1-2; a weak D match, TRBD1 (6 bases). The CDR3 consists of 15 residues. Trimming stripped 2 bases from V and 4 bases from J, with 14 bases between. Germline V gene lookup returns CDR1 MNHEY and CDR2 SVGAGI. The chain's CDR3 is CASSYVGANLYGYTF. Here the CDR3 DNA reads TGTGCCAGCAGTTACGTGGGGGCTAACCTCTATGGCTACACCTTC.

The V call is TRBV7-2, the J call TRBJ1-2; 8 bases map to TRBD1. V trimming: 6 bases; J trimming: 4 bases; junction bases outside the gene matches: 7. The CDR3 has 14 residues. The V gene's germline CDR1 is SGHTA and CDR2 FQGNSA. The CDR3 sequence: CASSPTGGPYGYTF. The CDR3 DNA follows: TGTGCCAGCAGTCCAACAGGGGGACCCTATGGCTACACCTTC.

V usage is TRBV5-6 and J usage is TRBJ2-7; D perhaps matches TRBD2 (6 bases). With 0 bases removed from V and 2 bases from J, the gap between germline ends came to 12 bases. The germline gives CDR1 SGHDT, CDR2 YYEEEE. CDR3 length: 15 amino acids. The CDR3 nucleotides are TGTGCCAGCAGCTTGGTTAGCGGCCTTCCCTACGAGCAGTACTTC. Protein product: CASSLVSGLPYEQYF.

The chain joins TRBV5-1 to TRBJ2-2, with D possibly matching TRBD1 (6 bases). CDR3 size: 14 residues. Germline V CDR1 and CDR2: SGHRS, YFSETQ. V was shortened by 2 bases and J by 4 bases, with 9 bases between the two germline ends. The DNA of the CDR3 is TGCGCCAGCAGCTTACAAGGGGGCACCGGGGAGCTGTTTTTT. It yields the protein CASSLQGGTGELFF.

The rearrangement joins TRBV23-1 to TRBJ2-7; D is perhaps TRBD1 (5 bases). TRBV23-1 is an ORF, and what it does is uncertain. The length of the CDR3 is 15 residues. The germline V and J ends were trimmed by 3 bases and 1 base, with 13 bases remaining between them. The CDR3 loop reads CASSQAGRESYEQYF. The CDR3 nucleotides read TGCGCCAGCAGTCAGGCCGGCAGGGAATCCTACGAGCAGTACTTC.

V and J are TRBV27 and TRBJ1-1; D is unclear. Germline V lookup: CDR1 MNHEY, CDR2 SMNVEV (reference sequence). This CDR3 has 12 residues. The germline V and J ends were trimmed by 8 bases and 6 bases, with 13 bases remaining between them. Written as DNA, the CDR3 is TGTGCCAGCGGACTGGACGGTTCTGAAGCTTTCTTT. Residues: CASGLDGSEAFF.

The gene calls are TRBV11-2 and TRBJ2-1; D is unclear. The germline V and J ends were trimmed by 3 bases and 14 bases, with 14 bases remaining between them. The CDR3 contains 12 residues. CDR1 is SGHAT and CDR2 is FQNNGV in the germline V gene. CDR3 DNA: TGTGCCAGCAGCTTGGAGAGCTCCCGGGAGTTCTTC. This sequence encodes CASSLESSREFF.

Turning to this clone: Germline and junction disagree at one end, which may indicate a read error. The rearrangement links TRBV7-9 to TRBJ1-1; TRBD1 matches 9 bases. The CDR3 is made up of 15 amino acids. Germline V gene sequence: CDR1 SEHNR, CDR2 FQNEAQ (reference sequence). The CDR3 coding sequence is TGTGCCAGCAGCTTACGGACAGGGGTGAACGCTGAAGCTTTCTTT. Translation gives CASSLRTGVNAEAFF.

J is TRBJ2-3 and V is TRBV4-3; 7 bases agree with TRBD2. Germline CDR1 is LGHNA and CDR2 is YSLEER. The CDR3 sequence is 15 residues long. With V trimmed by 4 bases and J by 4 bases, 8 bases remained unmatched. The CDR3 loop is CASSPRAGASDTQYF. The CDR3 nucleotides are TGCGCCAGCAGCCCACGGGCGGGAGCTTCAGATACGCAGTATTTT.

The CDR3 DNA reads TGTGCCAGCAGCTCCCCCGGGACTTCCAAAAACATTCAGTACTTC. Translated: CASSSPGTSKNIQYF. This rearrangement joins TRBV28 to TRBJ2-4; tentative D call: TRBD2 (6 bases). V lost 6 bases and J lost 2, with 14 bases in between. This CDR3 has 15 amino acids. CDR1 and CDR2 from the germline V gene are MDHEN and SYDVKM.

This clone was seen only a few times. V is TRBV28 and J is TRBJ2-7, with 9 nucleotides matching TRBD2. J was trimmed by 3 bases and V by 2 bases; bases with no gene match: 11. Germline V gives CDR1 MDHEN, CDR2 SYDVKM. The CDR3 sequence is 17 residues long. The CDR3 sequence is CASSLGLSASGNYEQYF. The CDR3 DNA is TGTGCCAGCAGTTTAGGGCTAAGTGCTAGCGGGAACTACGAGCAGTACTTC.

The rearrangement joins TRBV6-6 to TRBJ1-4, with 8 positions matching TRBD1. J lost 5 bases, V lost 5 bases, and 7 bases had no gene match. This CDR3 is built from 15 residues. Germline V CDR1 and CDR2: MNHNY, SVGAGI (reference sequence). CDR3 amino acids: CASSTGQGINEKLFF. As DNA, the CDR3 is TGTGCCAGCAGTACAGGACAGGGTATCAATGAAAAACTGTTTTTT.

This clone was detected only once. The chain uses TRBV28 and TRBJ1-4, with TRBD1 as a possible D gene (6 bases). Trimming cost V 2 bases and J 0 bases, with 10 bases left between them. Germline V gene lookup returns CDR1 MDHEN and CDR2 SYDVKM. The CDR3 is 16 residues long. CDR3 protein: CASSLRGASTNEKLFF. DNA for the CDR3: TGTGCCAGCAGTTTACGGGGGGCGTCAACTAATGAAAAACTGTTTTTT.

The gene calls are TRBV28 and TRBJ2-1; TRBD2 aligns across 12 bases. There are 16 residues in the CDR3. CDR1 and CDR2 (germline): MDHEN, SYDVKM. V lost 4 bases, J lost 1 base, and 2 bases stayed unmatched. CDR3 sequence: CASSSTSGSSYNEQFF. DNA of the CDR3: TGTGCCAGCAGTTCGACTAGCGGGAGTTCCTACAATGAGCAGTTCTTC. The full variable domain, in which reference TRBV28 and TRBJ2-1 provide the parts outside the CDR3, is DVKVTQSSRYLVKRTGEKVFLECVQDMDHENMFWYRQDPGLGLRLIYFSYDVKMKEKGDIPEGYSVSREKKERFSLILESASTNQTSMYLCASSSTSGSSYNEQFFGPGTRLTVL.